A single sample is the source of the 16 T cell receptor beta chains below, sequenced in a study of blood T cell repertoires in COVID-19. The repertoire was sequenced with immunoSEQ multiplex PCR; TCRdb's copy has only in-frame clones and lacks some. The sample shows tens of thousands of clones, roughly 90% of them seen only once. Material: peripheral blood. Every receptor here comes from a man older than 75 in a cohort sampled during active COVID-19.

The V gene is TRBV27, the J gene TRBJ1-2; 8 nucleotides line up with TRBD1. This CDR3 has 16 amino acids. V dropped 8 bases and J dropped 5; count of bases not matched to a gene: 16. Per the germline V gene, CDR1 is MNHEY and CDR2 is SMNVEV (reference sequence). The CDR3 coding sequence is TGTGCCAGCCGATACCTCGGTGACAGGGGAGATTATGGCTACACCTTC. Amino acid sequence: CASRYLGDRGDYGYTF.

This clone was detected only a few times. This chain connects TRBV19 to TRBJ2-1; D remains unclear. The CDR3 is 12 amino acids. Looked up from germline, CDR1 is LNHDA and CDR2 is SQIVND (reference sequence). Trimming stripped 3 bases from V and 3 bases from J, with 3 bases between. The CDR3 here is CASSIVYNEQFF. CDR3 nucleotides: TGTGCCAGTAGTATCGTCTACAATGAGCAGTTCTTC.

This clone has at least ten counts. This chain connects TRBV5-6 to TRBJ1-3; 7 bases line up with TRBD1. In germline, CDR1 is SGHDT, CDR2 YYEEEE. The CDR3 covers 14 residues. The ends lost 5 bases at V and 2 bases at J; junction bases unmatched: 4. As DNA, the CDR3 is TGTGCCAGCAGACTTGGGACAGCTGGAAACACCATATATTTT. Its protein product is CASRLGTAGNTIYF.

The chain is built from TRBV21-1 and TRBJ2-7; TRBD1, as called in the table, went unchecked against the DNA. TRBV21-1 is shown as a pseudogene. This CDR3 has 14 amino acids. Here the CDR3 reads CASSKGQGGDEQYF. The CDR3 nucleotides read TGTGCCAGCAGCAAGGGTCAGGGGGGCGACGAGCAGTACTTC.

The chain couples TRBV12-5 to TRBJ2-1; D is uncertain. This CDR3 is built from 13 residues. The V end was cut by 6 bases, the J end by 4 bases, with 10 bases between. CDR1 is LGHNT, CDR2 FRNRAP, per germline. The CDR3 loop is CASGRQVYNEQFF. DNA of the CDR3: TGTGCTAGTGGCAGGCAGGTGTACAATGAGCAGTTCTTC.

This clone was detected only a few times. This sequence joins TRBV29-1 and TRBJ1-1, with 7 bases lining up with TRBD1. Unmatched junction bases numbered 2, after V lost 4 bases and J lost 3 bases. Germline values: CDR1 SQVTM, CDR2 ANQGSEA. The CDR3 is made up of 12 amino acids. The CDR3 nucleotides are TGCAGCGTTGCTCAGGGGGACACTGAAGCTTTCTTT. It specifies CSVAQGDTEAFF.

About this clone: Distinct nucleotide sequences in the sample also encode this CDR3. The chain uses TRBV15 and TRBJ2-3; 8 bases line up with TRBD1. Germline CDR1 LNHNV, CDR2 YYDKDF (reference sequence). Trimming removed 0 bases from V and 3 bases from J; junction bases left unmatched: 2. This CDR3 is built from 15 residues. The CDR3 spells CATSRDRQGTDTQYF. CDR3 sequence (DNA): TGTGCCACCAGCAGAGATCGACAGGGGACAGATACGCAGTATTTT.

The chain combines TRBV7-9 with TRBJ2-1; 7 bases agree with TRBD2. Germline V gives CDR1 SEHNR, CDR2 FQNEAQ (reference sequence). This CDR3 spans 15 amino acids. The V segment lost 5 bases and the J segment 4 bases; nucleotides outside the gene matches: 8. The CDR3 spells CASSPREGLYNEQFF. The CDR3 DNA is TGTGCCAGCAGCCCCAGGGAGGGATTGTACAATGAGCAGTTCTTC.

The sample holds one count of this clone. CDR3 in DNA: TGCAGCGGCCGATCAGGGGGCGCGGGTGGGGAGCTGTTTTTT. This encodes CSGRSGGAGGELFF. This chain links TRBV29-1 with TRBJ2-2; 8 nucleotides match TRBD1. The CDR3 loop spans 14 amino acids. The trim removed 7 bases at V and 8 bases at J, leaving 12 bases unmatched. CDR1 is SQVTM, CDR2 ANQGSEA, per germline.

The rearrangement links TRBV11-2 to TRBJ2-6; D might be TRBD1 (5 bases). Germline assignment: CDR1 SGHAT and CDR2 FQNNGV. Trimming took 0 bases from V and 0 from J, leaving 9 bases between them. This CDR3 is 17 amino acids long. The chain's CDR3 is CASSLDRRGSGANVLTF. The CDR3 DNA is TGTGCCAGCAGCTTAGATAGAAGGGGCTCTGGGGCCAACGTCCTGACTTTC.

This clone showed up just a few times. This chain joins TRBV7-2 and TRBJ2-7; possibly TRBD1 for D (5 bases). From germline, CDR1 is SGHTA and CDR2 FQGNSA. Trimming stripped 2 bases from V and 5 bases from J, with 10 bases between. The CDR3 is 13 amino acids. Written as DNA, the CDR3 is TGTGCCAGCAGCTTATGGCTAGGGGACGAGCAGTACTTC. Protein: CASSLWLGDEQYF.

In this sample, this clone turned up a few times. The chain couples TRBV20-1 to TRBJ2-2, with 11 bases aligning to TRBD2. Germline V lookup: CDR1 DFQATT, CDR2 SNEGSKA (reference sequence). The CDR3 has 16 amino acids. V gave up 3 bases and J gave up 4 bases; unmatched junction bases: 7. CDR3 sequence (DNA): TGCAGTGCTAGTGTGCTAGCGGGGGGTATCACCGGGGAGCTGTTTTTT. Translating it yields CSASVLAGGITGELFF.

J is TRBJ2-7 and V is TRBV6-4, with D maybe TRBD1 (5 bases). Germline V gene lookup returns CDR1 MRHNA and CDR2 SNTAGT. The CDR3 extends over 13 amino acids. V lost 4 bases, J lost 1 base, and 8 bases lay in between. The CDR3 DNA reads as TGTGCCAGCAGTGTTTACAGGTCCTACGAGCAGTACTTC. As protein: CASSVYRSYEQYF.

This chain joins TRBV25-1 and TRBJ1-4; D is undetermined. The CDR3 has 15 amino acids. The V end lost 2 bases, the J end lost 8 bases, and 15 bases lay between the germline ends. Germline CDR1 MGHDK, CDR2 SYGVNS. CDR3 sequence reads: CASSEPRGGGEKLFF. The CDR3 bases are TGTGCCAGCAGTGAACCCCGGGGAGGAGGAGAAAAACTGTTTTTT.

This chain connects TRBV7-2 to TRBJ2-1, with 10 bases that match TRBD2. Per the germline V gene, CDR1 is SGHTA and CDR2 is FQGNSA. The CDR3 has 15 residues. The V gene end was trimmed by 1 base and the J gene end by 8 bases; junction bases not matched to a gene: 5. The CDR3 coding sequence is TGTGCCAGCAGCTTAGGGGTAGCGGGGGGTTATGAGCAGTTCTTC. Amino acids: CASSLGVAGGYEQFF.

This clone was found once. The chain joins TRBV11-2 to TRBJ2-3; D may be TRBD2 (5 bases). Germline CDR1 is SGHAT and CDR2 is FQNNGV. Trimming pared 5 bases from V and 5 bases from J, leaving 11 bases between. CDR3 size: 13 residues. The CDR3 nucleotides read TGTGCCAGCAGCCCTATCCGGGGAGATACGCAGTATTTT. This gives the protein CASSPIRGDTQYF. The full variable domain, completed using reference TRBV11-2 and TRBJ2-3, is EAGVAQSPRYKIIEKRQSVAFWCNPISGHATLYWYQQILGQGPKLLIQFQNNGVVDDSQLPKDRFSAERLKGVDSTLKIQPAKLEDSAVYLCASSPIRGDTQYFGPGTRLTVL.